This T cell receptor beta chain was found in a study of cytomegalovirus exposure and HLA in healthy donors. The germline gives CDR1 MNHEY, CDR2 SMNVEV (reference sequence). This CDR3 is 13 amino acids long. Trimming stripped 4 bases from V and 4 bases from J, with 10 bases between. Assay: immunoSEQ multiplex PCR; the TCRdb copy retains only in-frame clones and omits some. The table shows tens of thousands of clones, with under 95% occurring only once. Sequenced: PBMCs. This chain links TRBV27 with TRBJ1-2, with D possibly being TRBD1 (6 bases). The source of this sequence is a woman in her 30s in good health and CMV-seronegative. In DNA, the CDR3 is TGTGCCAGCAGTTACAGGGCTGGCTATGGCTACACCTTC. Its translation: CASSYRAGYGYTF.